Shown below are 32 T cell receptor beta chains from a single sample sequenced in a study of blood T cell repertoires in COVID-19. TCRdb's copy holds only in-frame clones and misses some; the assay was immunoSEQ multiplex PCR. The sample shows about 27,000 clones, roughly 80% of them seen only once. Sequencing was done on a sample of peripheral blood. The source is an elderly woman with acute or convalescent COVID-19.

This chain joins TRBV7-9 and TRBJ1-4, with 7 bases that match TRBD1. CDR3 size: 15 residues. V lost 0 bases and J lost 7; bases outside the gene matches: 5. From germline, CDR1 is SEHNR and CDR2 FQNEAQ (reference sequence). The CDR3, as DNA: TGTGCCAGCAGCTTAGCCCGACAGGGTGGTGAAAAACTGTTTTTT. The encoded protein is CASSLARQGGEKLFF.

The CDR3 spells CASSKRTGGANTEAFF. The CDR3 bases are TGTGCCAGCAGTAAACGGACAGGGGGCGCAAACACTGAAGCTTTCTTT. This chain uses TRBV28 with TRBJ1-1; 11 nucleotides line up with TRBD1. This CDR3 has 16 amino acids. V shed 5 bases and J 2 bases; nucleotides not matched to a gene: 7. CDR1 and CDR2 (germline): MDHEN, SYDVKM.

In nucleotides, the CDR3 is TGTGCCATCAGTGAGCCCCGGGACTACCCCTTACAGTTCTTC. Translating gives CAISEPRDYPLQFF. V is TRBV10-3 and J is TRBJ2-1, with 7 bases aligning to TRBD2. J gave up 13 bases and V 2 bases, and 11 bases lay outside the gene matches. The length of the CDR3 is 14 residues. Germline loops: CDR1 ENHRY, CDR2 SYGVKD.

This rearrangement joins TRBV10-3 to TRBJ2-1, with D perhaps TRBD2 (6 bases). The V gene's germline CDR1 is ENHRY and CDR2 SYGVKD. The CDR3 is 13 residues long. Trimming pared 4 bases from V and 9 bases from J, leaving 13 bases between. In nucleotides, the CDR3 is TGTGCCATCAGTGGACTGGGGGGTGGTGAGCAGTTCTTC. Protein: CAISGLGGGEQFF.

The V gene is TRBV11-3, the J gene TRBJ2-7; D is ambiguous. This CDR3 region has 15 residues. V dropped 1 base and J dropped 4 bases, with 14 bases sitting between them. Germline CDR1 reads SGHNT; CDR2 reads YENEEA. CDR3 sequence: CASSLGPLPAYEQYF. The CDR3 DNA is TGTGCCAGCAGCTTAGGGCCCCTCCCCGCATACGAGCAGTACTTC.

The chain combines TRBV7-3 with TRBJ1-5; unclear D gene. The CDR3 spans 15 residues. The V gene lost 4 bases and the J gene lost 6 bases, with 16 bases spanning the gap. Germline V gene data show CDR1 as SGHTA and CDR2 as FQGTGA. The CDR3 DNA reads as TGTGCCAGCAGCTCAACCCCCTCTATAATTCAGCCCCAGCATTTT. Translation: CASSSTPSIIQPQHF. The full variable domain, in which reference TRBV7-3 and TRBJ1-5 provide the parts outside the CDR3, is GAGVSQTPSNKVTEKGKYVELRCDPISGHTALYWYRQSLGQGPEFLIYFQGTGAADDSGLPNDRFFAVRPEGSVSTLKIQRTERGDSAVYLCASSSTPSIIQPQHFGDGTRLSIL.

V usage is TRBV7-9 and J usage is TRBJ2-3, with D possibly matching TRBD1 (5 bases). Germline CDR1 and CDR2: SEHNR and FQNEAQ (reference sequence). This CDR3 region has 15 residues. V gave up 0 bases and J gave up 0 bases, with 7 bases separating them. DNA of the CDR3: TGTGCCAGCAGCTTAGCTCCAGGGAGCACAGATACGCAGTATTTT. As protein: CASSLAPGSTDTQYF. The entire variable domain, with the rest obtained from reference TRBV7-9 and TRBJ2-3, is as follows: DTGVSQNPRHKITKRGQNVTFRCDPISEHNRLYWYRQTLGQGPEFLTYFQNEAQLEKSRLLSDRFSAERPKGSFSTLEIQRTEQGDSAMYLCASSLAPGSTDTQYFGPGTRLTVL.

This chain joins TRBV19 and TRBJ1-2, with 11 bases that match TRBD1. Germline V gives CDR1 LNHDA, CDR2 SQIVND (reference sequence). V gave up 6 bases and J gave up 4 bases; unmatched junction bases: 7. CDR3 length: 15 residues. Written as DNA, the CDR3 is TGTGCCAGTAGCCTTTCCGGGACAGGGGGCTATGGCTACACCTTC. Translated, it gives CASSLSGTGGYGYTF.

The chain couples TRBV7-6 to TRBJ2-2, with 8 bases lining up with TRBD1. With 5 bases clipped from V and 5 bases from J, the junction kept 10 bases outside the gene matches. The CDR3 sequence is 16 residues long. Germline lookup yields CDR1 SGHVS and CDR2 FNYEAQ. The CDR3 reads CASSIRQGRGTGELFF. The CDR3, as DNA: TGTGCCAGCAGCATCCGACAGGGGCGGGGAACCGGGGAGCTGTTTTTT.

The CDR3 bases are TGCGCCAGCAGATCAGGGGGCATGAACCAAGAGACCCAGTACTTC. The encoded protein is CASRSGGMNQETQYF. V usage is TRBV5-1 and J usage is TRBJ2-5, with TRBD1 matching 8 bases. There are 15 residues in the CDR3. The V segment lost 5 bases and the J segment 0 bases; nucleotides outside the gene matches: 6. Germline V gene data show CDR1 as SGHRS and CDR2 as YFSETQ.

The chain is built from TRBV19 and TRBJ1-2; 8 bases map to TRBD1. CDR1 is LNHDA, CDR2 SQIVND, per germline (reference sequence). V lost 5 bases and J lost 4; bases outside the gene matches: 3. The CDR3 extends over 13 amino acids. This chain's CDR3 is CASSRTGSYGYTF. The DNA for the CDR3 is TGTGCCAGTAGTCGGACAGGGAGCTATGGCTACACCTTC.

This clone was detected a few times. This sequence joins TRBV5-8 and TRBJ1-3, with TRBD1 matching 7 bases. Trimming at V came to 1 base and at J to 2 bases, leaving 6 bases not matched to a gene. This CDR3 has 16 residues. Germline CDR1 is SGHTS and CDR2 is YDEGEE. The DNA of the CDR3 is TGTGCCAGCAGCTTGCAGCCCGGGACAGCTGGAAACACCATATATTTT. It is translated as CASSLQPGTAGNTIYF.

CDR3 amino acids: CASSLRNRMNTEAFF. In DNA, the CDR3 is TGTGCCAGCAGCCTTCGAAACAGAATGAACACTGAAGCTTTCTTT. This sequence joins TRBV5-6 and TRBJ1-1; D is uncertain. Trimming took 4 bases from V and 0 from J, leaving 13 bases between them. There are 15 residues in the CDR3. Germline V gene lookup returns CDR1 SGHDT and CDR2 YYEEEE.

In its sample, this clone was seen a few times. The chain recombines TRBV28 with TRBJ1-5, with D unresolved. The CDR3 covers 13 residues. V was trimmed by 6 bases and J by 6 bases, leaving 12 bases between them. Germline-derived CDR1 and CDR2 are MDHEN and SYDVKM. The DNA of the CDR3 is TGTGCCAGCAGAGACCTAGGCGGTCAGCCCCAGCATTTT. Its protein product is CASRDLGGQPQHF. Full variable domain (rest looked up from reference TRBV28 and TRBJ1-5): DVKVTQSSRYLVKRTGEKVFLECVQDMDHENMFWYRQDPGLGLRLIYFSYDVKMKEKGDIPEGYSVSREKKERFSLILESASTNQTSMYLCASRDLGGQPQHFGDGTRLSIL.

V and J are TRBV30 and TRBJ1-4, with 9 bases identical to TRBD1. This CDR3 is built from 18 residues. V lost 5 bases, J lost 0 bases, and 13 bases stayed unmatched. Germline V lookup: CDR1 GTSNPN, CDR2 SVGIG (reference sequence). CDR3 sequence reads: CAWLTRRTGDTTNEKLFF. In DNA, the CDR3 is TGTGCCTGGCTCACGAGGCGGACAGGGGACACAACTAATGAAAAACTGTTTTTT.

This chain joins TRBV19 and TRBJ2-1; D is perhaps TRBD2 (6 bases). V gave up 7 bases and J gave up 10 bases, with 26 bases separating them. This CDR3 comprises 16 residues. Germline CDR1 reads LNHDA; CDR2 reads SQIVND (reference sequence). DNA of the CDR3: TGTGCCAGTACCTTGACGGGTCAGAGCGGCCGGGGGGAGCAGTTCTTC. Protein sequence: CASTLTGQSGRGEQFF.

This chain links TRBV25-1 with TRBJ2-2; maybe TRBD1 (5 bases). CDR3 length equals 14 residues. The V end was cut by 3 bases, the J end by 3 bases, with 8 bases between. Looked up from germline, CDR1 is MGHDK and CDR2 is SYGVNS. CDR3 nucleotide sequence: TGTGCCAGCAGTGACAGACAGTACACCGGGGAGCTGTTTTTT. This codes for CASSDRQYTGELFF.

This chain links TRBV27 with TRBJ1-5; 7 nucleotides line up with TRBD1. Germline CDR1 and CDR2: MNHEY and SMNVEV (reference sequence). CDR3 length: 15 residues. V shed 6 bases and J 7 bases; nucleotides not matched to a gene: 12. The CDR3 loop is CASRPLGGRMQPQHF. The CDR3 bases are TGTGCCAGCAGGCCGTTAGGGGGCCGGATGCAGCCCCAGCATTTT.

V and J are TRBV11-2 and TRBJ2-7; 9 bases line up with TRBD2. Germline V gene sequence: CDR1 SGHAT, CDR2 FQNNGV. V shed 5 bases and J 4 bases; nucleotides not matched to a gene: 9. The CDR3 has 15 residues. The CDR3: CASSAPGAGGYEQYF. CDR3 coding DNA: TGTGCCAGCAGCGCCCCGGGGGCGGGAGGGTACGAGCAGTACTTC.

The chain carries TRBV5-1 and TRBJ2-3; 10 bases are a match to TRBD2. This CDR3 has 16 amino acids. Germline CDR1 SGHRS, CDR2 YFSETQ. J was trimmed by 2 bases and V by 0 bases; bases with no gene match: 3. The CDR3 sequence is CASSLGTSGSTDTQYF. CDR3 DNA: TGCGCCAGCAGCTTGGGGACTAGCGGTTCCACAGATACGCAGTATTTT. The variable domain in full, with the rest retrieved from reference TRBV5-1 and TRBJ2-3, is KAGVTQTPRYLIKTRGQQVTLSCSPISGHRSVSWYQQTPGQGLQFLFEYFSETQRNKGNFPGRFSGRQFSNSRSEMNVSTLELGDSALYLCASSLGTSGSTDTQYFGPGTRLTVL.

The chain joins TRBV28 to TRBJ1-5; no definite D call. Germline CDR1 MDHEN, CDR2 SYDVKM. V dropped 2 bases and J dropped 2 bases, with 10 bases sitting between them. The CDR3 is 15 residues long. CDR3 DNA: TGTGCCAGCAGTTTAGAGGGTTATGGCAATCAGCCCCAGCATTTT. Its translation is CASSLEGYGNQPQHF.

V gene TRBV10-2 combines with J gene TRBJ1-5, with D possibly being TRBD1 (5 bases). V was cut by 2 bases and J by 3 bases, with 8 bases left in between. This CDR3 spans 14 amino acids. The germline CDR1 and CDR2 sequences are WSHSY and SAAADI. In nucleotides, the CDR3 is TGCGCCAGCAGTGAGCCGGGACTCAATCAGCCCCAGCATTTT. This sequence encodes CASSEPGLNQPQHF.

This chain links TRBV7-2 with TRBJ2-7, with 11 bases matching TRBD2. Germline CDR1 is SGHTA and CDR2 is FQGNSA. CDR3 size: 15 residues. J was trimmed by 6 bases and V by 2 bases; bases with no gene match: 6. CDR3 loop: CASSLLAGGSGEQYF. The CDR3 DNA follows: TGTGCCAGCAGCTTACTAGCGGGGGGTTCGGGCGAGCAGTACTTC.

This chain's CDR3 is CASSLGGGTEAFF. The CDR3 DNA is TGTGCCAGCAGCCTCGGGGGTGGCACTGAAGCTTTCTTT. The chain uses TRBV3-1 (or the pseudogene TRBV3-2) and TRBJ1-1; a weak D match, TRBD1 (5 bases). The germline gives CDR1 LGHDT, CDR2 YNNKEL (reference sequence). CDR3 length equals 13 residues. V was trimmed by 4 bases and J by 4 bases, leaving 10 bases between them.

V and J are TRBV28 and TRBJ2-5; D perhaps matches TRBD1 (6 bases). V lost 6 bases to trimming and J lost 4 bases, with 15 bases between them. The CDR3 consists of 14 residues. Germline V CDR1 and CDR2: MDHEN, SYDVKM. The CDR3 protein is CASSHRVGGETQYF. CDR3 in DNA: TGTGCCAGCAGCCACAGGGTTGGCGGAGAGACCCAGTACTTC. The variable domain in full, with the rest retrieved from reference TRBV28 and TRBJ2-5, is DVKVTQSSRYLVKRTGEKVFLECVQDMDHENMFWYRQDPGLGLRLIYFSYDVKMKEKGDIPEGYSVSREKKERFSLILESASTNQTSMYLCASSHRVGGETQYFGPGTRLLVL.

The chain is built from TRBV6-5 and TRBJ2-3; possibly TRBD2 for D (6 bases). Trimming stripped 5 bases from V and 12 bases from J, with 15 bases between. The CDR3 covers 12 residues. Germline V gene lookup returns CDR1 MNHEY and CDR2 SVGAGI. The CDR3 DNA reads as TGTGCCAGCAGTCCCCGACTAGGGGAACAGTATTTT. Translated, it gives CASSPRLGEQYF.

The chain has TRBV7-9 and TRBJ2-6; maybe TRBD1 (6 bases). Trimming shortened V by 0 bases and J by 0 bases, and 12 bases separated the two germline ends. Germline V CDR1 and CDR2: SEHNR, FQNEAQ (reference sequence). The CDR3 loop spans 18 amino acids. CDR3 in amino acids: CASSLAARGLSGANVLTF. The CDR3 DNA sequence: TGTGCCAGCAGCTTAGCGGCCAGGGGCCTCTCTGGGGCCAACGTCCTGACTTTC.

The CDR3 protein is CASSVGLGFGTEAFF. As DNA, the CDR3 is TGTGCCAGCAGCGTAGGACTAGGGTTCGGGACTGAAGCTTTCTTT. The rearrangement links TRBV9 to TRBJ1-1; D gene ambiguous. Deletions cut 0 bases from V and 5 bases from J, with 14 bases between. Germline V gives CDR1 SGDLS, CDR2 YYNGEE. This CDR3 has 15 amino acids. Based on the CDR3 plus reference TRBV9 and TRBJ1-1, the full variable domain is DSGVTQTPKHLITATGQRVTLRCSPRSGDLSVYWYQQSLDQGLQFLIQYYNGEERAKGNILERFSAQQFPDLHSELNLSSLELGDSALYFCASSVGLGFGTEAFFGQGTRLTVV.

The chain couples TRBV24-1 to TRBJ2-3; TRBD2 matches 9 bases. From germline, CDR1 is KGHDR and CDR2 SFDVKD. There are 15 residues in the CDR3. J lost 5 bases, V lost 4 bases, and 6 bases had no gene match. The CDR3 DNA sequence: TGTGCCACCAGTGACGTAGCGGGGGAGATAGATACGCAGTATTTT. Its translation is CATSDVAGEIDTQYF.

The J gene is TRBJ2-7, the V gene TRBV7-9, with D maybe TRBD1 (5 bases). The CDR3 is made up of 13 amino acids. Germline V lookup: CDR1 SEHNR, CDR2 FQNEAQ (reference sequence). The V and J ends lost 8 bases and 7 bases respectively, with 18 bases between them. The chain's CDR3 is CASGAERTWEQYF. As DNA, the CDR3 is TGTGCCAGCGGGGCCGAAAGGACGTGGGAGCAGTACTTC.

The chain carries TRBV10-3 and TRBJ2-7; maybe TRBD1 (6 bases). The CDR3 has 13 amino acids. Germline CDR1 reads ENHRY; CDR2 reads SYGVKD. V was shortened by 2 bases and J by 3 bases, with 8 bases between the two germline ends. The chain's CDR3 is CAISETRGYEQYF. The CDR3 DNA reads as TGTGCCATCAGTGAGACCAGGGGCTACGAGCAGTACTTC.

The chain recombines TRBV15 with TRBJ2-7, with 7 bases fitting TRBD1. This CDR3 has 14 residues. V dropped 0 bases and J dropped 4; count of bases not matched to a gene: 3. The V gene's germline CDR1 is LNHNV and CDR2 YYDKDF (reference sequence). Here the CDR3 DNA reads TGTGCCACCAGCAGAGAACAGGGGTCATACGAGCAGTACTTC. This encodes CATSREQGSYEQYF. Full variable domain (missing parts from reference TRBV15 and TRBJ2-7): DAMVIQNPRYQVTQFGKPVTLSCSQTLNHNVMYWYQQKSSQAPKLLFHYYDKDFNNEADTPDNFQSRRPNTSFCFLDIRSPGLGDTAMYLCATSREQGSYEQYFGPGTRLTVT.